Sequencing of this T cell receptor (beta chain) was carried out in a study of shared clonotypes between healthy human individuals. Samples underwent the assay at deep level. Assay used: immunoSEQ multiplex PCR; TCRdb lists only in-frame clones, some missing. Of 550,000 to 850,000 clones in the sample, 72% were seen once. The material sequenced was memory CD4+ T cells sorted from blood. As to subset: CD45RA-negative fraction. The clonotype originates from a woman aged 25 to 39 in good health.

CDR3 sequence: CASSLSRLAGGPLDTQYF. The CDR3 nucleotides read TGTGCCAGCAGCTTGAGTCGGCTAGCGGGAGGGCCTTTGGATACGCAGTATTTT. This chain uses TRBV5-6 with TRBJ2-3; 12 bases are a match to TRBD2. V dropped 1 base and J dropped 6; count of bases not matched to a gene: 12. Germline CDR1 is SGHDT and CDR2 is YYEEEE. This CDR3 is 18 amino acids long.